A selection of T cell receptor beta chains follows, all from one sample in a study of technical replicates of blood from a few donors. Assay used: immunoSEQ multiplex PCR; TCRdb lists only in-frame clones, some missing. Of more than 95,000 clones listed, nearly 97% are singletons. The sequenced sample consisted of T cells isolated from PBMCs. The receptors here all came from a human donor in good health. Both conserved end residues are part of each CDR3. D genes are given only for firm matches. Clone size is stated in some rows and not others, as once, few, many or a class when expanded.

clone size,D gene,J gene,V gene,CDR3 protein,CDR3 DNA
.,.,TRBJ2-6,TRBV11-2,CASSTTEAPSGANVLTF,TGTGCCAGCAGCACGACAGAGGCCCCCTCTGGGGCCAACGTCCTGACTTTC
.,.,TRBJ1-4,TRBV6-6,CASSNGEKLFF,TGTGCCAGCAGCAACGGTGAAAAACTGTTTTTT
.,TRBD2,TRBJ2-7,TRBV11-2,CASSFPRDRVAGGYEQYF,TGTGCCAGCAGCTTCCCTCGGGATCGAGTAGCGGGAGGGTACGAGCAGTACTTC
.,.,TRBJ1-3,TRBV5-1,CASSRFSSGSPEYGNTIYF,TGCGCCAGCAGTAGGTTCTCCTCAGGCAGTCCGGAATATGGAAACACCATATATTTT
.,.,TRBJ1-3,TRBV5-4,CASSLRGAENTIYF,TGTGCCAGCAGCTTGCGGGGGGCTGAAAACACCATATATTTT
.,TRBD1,TRBJ2-7,TRBV19,CASSRRQGAYEQYF,TGTGCCAGTAGTAGGCGCCAGGGGGCCTACGAGCAGTACTTC
.,.,TRBJ2-2,TRBV19,CASSPHAGAGELFF,TGTGCCAGTAGCCCGCATGCAGGGGCCGGGGAGCTGTTTTTT
.,.,TRBJ1-1,TRBV27,CASRQGRATEAFF,TGTGCCAGCAGACAGGGTAGGGCCACTGAAGCTTTCTTT
.,TRBD2,TRBJ2-3,TRBV2,CASSSLADTQYF,TGTGCCAGCAGTTCACTAGCGGATACGCAGTATTTT
.,.,TRBJ2-7,TRBV29-1,CSVRAGQAYEQYF,TGCAGCGTTCGAGCGGGACAGGCCTACGAGCAGTACTTC
few,.,TRBJ2-2,TRBV4-1,CASSQLHGELFF,TGCGCCAGCAGCCAGTTACACGGGGAGCTGTTTTTT
.,TRBD2,TRBJ2-1,TRBV19,CASRLLAGVGNEQFF,TGTGCCAGTAGACTACTAGCGGGAGTTGGGAATGAGCAGTTCTTC
.,.,TRBJ1-4,TRBV5-1,CASSRMTALDEKLFF,TGCGCCAGCAGCAGAATGACAGCACTGGATGAAAAACTGTTTTTT
.,.,TRBJ2-3,TRBV9,CASSVAGTVQDTQYF,TGTGCCAGCAGCGTAGCCGGGACTGTGCAAGATACGCAGTATTTT
.,.,TRBJ1-5,TRBV6-5,CASSWGGSQPQHF,TGTGCCAGCAGTTGGGGAGGGAGCCAGCCCCAGCATTTT
.,TRBD1,TRBJ1-1,TRBV6-5,CASSRDRRNTEAFF,TGTGCCAGCAGCAGGGACAGGAGGAACACTGAAGCTTTCTTT
.,TRBD1,TRBJ2-7,TRBV5-1,CARPGQELSCSYEQYF,TGCGCCAGGCCGGGACAGGAGCTATCGTGCTCCTACGAGCAGTACTTC
once,TRBD1,TRBJ1-2,TRBV5-4,CASTKRIQGAVSYTF,TGTGCCAGCACCAAGAGGATACAGGGGGCAGTTAGCTACACCTTC
.,TRBD2,TRBJ2-2,TRBV5-1,CASRHTGTSDSAGELFF,TGCGCCAGCAGACATACCGGGACTAGCGACTCCGCGGGGGAGCTGTTTTTT
.,TRBD1,TRBJ2-1,TRBV7-9,CASSWWTGGVNEQFF,TGTGCCAGCAGCTGGTGGACAGGGGGGGTGAATGAGCAGTTCTTC
.,TRBD1,TRBJ2-3,TRBV5-1,CASSLSYWTGIGTDTQYF,TGCGCCAGCAGCCTCTCTTACTGGACAGGGATCGGCACAGATACGCAGTATTTT
.,TRBD1,TRBJ1-2,TRBV10-3,CAIWTGRGSYGYTF,TGTGCCATCTGGACAGGGCGTGGGAGCTATGGCTACACCTTC